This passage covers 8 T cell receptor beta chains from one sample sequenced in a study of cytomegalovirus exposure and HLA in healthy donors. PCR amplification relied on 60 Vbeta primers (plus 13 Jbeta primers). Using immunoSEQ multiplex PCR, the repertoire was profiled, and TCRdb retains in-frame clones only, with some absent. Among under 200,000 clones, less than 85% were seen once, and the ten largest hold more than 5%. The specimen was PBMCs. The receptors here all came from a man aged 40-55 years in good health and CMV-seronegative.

CDR3 DNA: TGTGCCAGCTCACCTTTCGCAGATACGCAGTATTTT. Translated: CASSPFADTQYF. The chain recombines TRBV18 with TRBJ2-3; no definite D call. CDR3 length: 12 residues. Germline V CDR1 and CDR2: KGHSH, LQKENI. Trimming removed 3 bases from V and 4 bases from J, with 5 bases in between.

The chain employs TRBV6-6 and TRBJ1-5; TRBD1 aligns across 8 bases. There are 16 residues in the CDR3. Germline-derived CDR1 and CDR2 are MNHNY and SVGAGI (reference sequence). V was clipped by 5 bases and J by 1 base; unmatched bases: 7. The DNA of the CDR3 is TGTGCCAGCAGTCACGACAGGGGCTGGAGCAATCAGCCCCAGCATTTT. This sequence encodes CASSHDRGWSNQPQHF.

The CDR3 DNA reads as TGTGCCATTTGGTATGTCCAGAATGCTTATGGCTACACCTTC. Amino acids: CAIWYVQNAYGYTF. The J gene is TRBJ1-2, the V gene TRBV6-5; no clear D. The CDR3 is 14 residues long. Germline values: CDR1 MNHEY, CDR2 SVGAGI. V lost 10 bases to trimming and J lost 5 bases, with 20 bases between them.

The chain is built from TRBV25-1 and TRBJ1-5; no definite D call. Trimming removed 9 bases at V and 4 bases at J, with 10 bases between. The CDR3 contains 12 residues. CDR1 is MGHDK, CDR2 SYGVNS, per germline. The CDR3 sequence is CASSRGNQPQHF. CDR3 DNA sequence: TGTGCCAGTTCTCGAGGGAATCAGCCCCAGCATTTT.

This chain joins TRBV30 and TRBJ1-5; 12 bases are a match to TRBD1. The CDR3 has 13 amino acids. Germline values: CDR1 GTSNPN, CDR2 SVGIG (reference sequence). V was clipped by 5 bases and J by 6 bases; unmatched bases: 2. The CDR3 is CAWGTGGVQPQHF. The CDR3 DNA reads TGTGCCTGGGGGACAGGGGGCGTTCAGCCCCAGCATTTT.

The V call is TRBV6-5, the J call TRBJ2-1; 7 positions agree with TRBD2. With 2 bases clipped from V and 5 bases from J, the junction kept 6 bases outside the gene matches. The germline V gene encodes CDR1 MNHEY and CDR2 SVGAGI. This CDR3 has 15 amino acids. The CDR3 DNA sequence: TGTGCCAGCAGTTACCCCGGACTAGGAAACAATGAGCAGTTCTTC. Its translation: CASSYPGLGNNEQFF.

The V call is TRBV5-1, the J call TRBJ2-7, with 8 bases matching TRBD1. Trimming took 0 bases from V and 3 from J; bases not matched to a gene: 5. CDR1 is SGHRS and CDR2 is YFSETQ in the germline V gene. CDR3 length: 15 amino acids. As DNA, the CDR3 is TGCGCCAGCAGCTTGGAGCCGGGACAGGTCTACGAGCAGTACTTC. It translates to CASSLEPGQVYEQYF.

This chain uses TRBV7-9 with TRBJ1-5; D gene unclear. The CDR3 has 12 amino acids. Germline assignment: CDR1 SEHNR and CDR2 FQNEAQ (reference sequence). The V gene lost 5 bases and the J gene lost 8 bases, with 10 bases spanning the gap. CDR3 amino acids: CASSLNREPQHF. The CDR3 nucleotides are TGTGCCAGCAGCCTCAATCGAGAGCCCCAGCATTTT. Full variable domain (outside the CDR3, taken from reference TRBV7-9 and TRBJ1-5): DTGVSQNPRHKITKRGQNVTFRCDPISEHNRLYWYRQTLGQGPEFLTYFQNEAQLEKSRLLSDRFSAERPKGSFSTLEIQRTEQGDSAMYLCASSLNREPQHFGDGTRLSIL.